This TCR beta chain was recorded in a study of Ad26.COV2.S vaccination and SARS-CoV-2 variants. The protocol was immunoSEQ multiplex PCR, while the TCRdb copy is restricted to in-frame clones and leaves out a portion. The top ten clones hold approximately 3.6% of a sample with about 350,000 clones, roughly 91% of them seen once. As to treatment: 19 received Ad26.COV2.S at low or high dose, single or two shots; about five received placebo; per-sample allocation not given. Day 63 after the first injection of vaccine or placebo was the sampling time. The CDR3 has 13 amino acids. Trimming cost V 0 bases and J 8 bases, with 10 bases left between them. In germline, CDR1 is SGHAT, CDR2 FQNNGV.

The V and J genes are TRBV11-2 and TRBJ1-2; the D gene is possibly TRBD1 (5 bases). The TCR sequence derives from a person aged 18-65 years who received the Ad26.COV2.S COVID-19 vaccine or a placebo. The sequencing here drew on peripheral blood, taken in a trial of Ad26.COV2.S vaccine versus placebo. CDR3 DNA sequence: TGTGCCAGCAGCTTAGATAGGCAGGGCGGCTACACCTTC. The encoded protein is CASSLDRQGGYTF.